The 13 T cell receptor beta chains below all came from one sample that was sequenced in a study of T cell responses to AZD1222 COVID-19 vaccine. This table comes from immunoSEQ multiplex PCR, and its TCRdb copy is limited to in-frame clones, with some not included. Among tens of thousands of clones listed, 70% to 80% were seen once. The source was peripheral blood, collected on day 0 of AZD1222 vaccination. These receptors were collected from an adult in good health.

The gene calls are TRBV4-2 and TRBJ2-7; 10 bases fit TRBD2. V gave up 0 bases and J gave up 3 bases; unmatched junction bases: 2. Germline V gene lookup returns CDR1 LGHNA and CDR2 YNFKEQ. This CDR3 is 15 amino acids long. The CDR3 protein is CASSQEASGSYEQYF. The CDR3 region has the DNA TGTGCCAGCAGCCAAGAGGCTAGCGGGAGCTACGAGCAGTACTTC.

The chain combines TRBV19 with TRBJ2-5, with D tentatively TRBD1 or TRBD2 (6 bases each). The length of the CDR3 is 16 residues. The V gene lost 1 base and the J gene lost 5 bases, with 17 bases spanning the gap. The germline CDR1 and CDR2 sequences are LNHDA and SQIVND (reference sequence). The CDR3 DNA reads TGTGCCAGTAGTATAGGCGCCGCAGGGGCGGGGGAGACCCAGTACTTC. Residues: CASSIGAAGAGETQYF. Complete variable domain (other parts from reference TRBV19 and TRBJ2-5): DGGITQSPKYLFRKEGQNVTLSCEQNLNHDAMYWYRQDPGQGLRLIYYSQIVNDFQKGDIAEGYSVSREKKESFPLTVTSAQKNPTAFYLCASSIGAAGAGETQYFGPGTRLLVL.

This chain joins TRBV10-3 and TRBJ2-1; D is possibly TRBD2 (6 bases). Trimming took off 2 bases at V and 5 bases at J, with 13 bases between the two ends. Germline CDR1 ENHRY, CDR2 SYGVKD. This CDR3 contains 15 residues. CDR3 region: CAISERLAVDNEQFF. The CDR3 nucleotides are TGTGCCATCAGTGAGCGGTTAGCGGTGGACAATGAGCAGTTCTTC.

The rearrangement joins TRBV18 to TRBJ2-3; 9 positions agree with TRBD2. This CDR3 is built from 16 residues. Germline CDR1 is KGHSH and CDR2 is LQKENI. J gave up 0 bases and V 0 bases, and 1 base lay outside the gene matches. This chain's CDR3 is CASSPPTSGSTDTQYF. The CDR3 DNA reads as TGTGCCAGCTCACCACCTACTAGCGGGAGCACAGATACGCAGTATTTT.

The chain is built from TRBV30 and TRBJ1-5, with TRBD1 as a possible D gene (5 bases). Germline V gene lookup returns CDR1 GTSNPN and CDR2 SVGIG (reference sequence). Trimming shortened V by 0 bases and J by 5 bases, and 8 bases separated the two germline ends. The CDR3 contains 13 residues. CDR3 protein: CAWSVKGYQPQHF. CDR3 nucleotide sequence: TGTGCCTGGAGTGTGAAGGGGTATCAGCCCCAGCATTTT. Filled out from reference TRBV30 and TRBJ1-5, the complete variable domain reads SQTIHQWPATLVQPVGSPLSLECTVEGTSNPNLYWYRQAAGRGLQLLFYSVGIGQISSEVPQNLSASRPQDRQFILSSKKLLLSDSGFYLCAWSVKGYQPQHFGDGTRLSIL.

The chain is built from TRBV2 and TRBJ1-4; tentatively, D is TRBD1 (5 bases). V lost 3 bases and J 13 bases, leaving 9 bases between the germline ends. The germline CDR1 and CDR2 sequences are SNHLY and FYNNEI. This CDR3 spans 11 amino acids. The CDR3 DNA is TGTGCCAGCAGTGACAGGGACCGACTGTTTTTT. It translates to CASSDRDRLFF.

The chain couples TRBV28 to TRBJ1-5; D uncertain. Germline CDR1 is MDHEN and CDR2 is SYDVKM. CDR3 length: 14 residues. V lost 7 bases, J lost 5 bases, and 15 bases lay in between. The chain's CDR3 is CASNKGIVDQPQHF. CDR3 coding DNA: TGTGCCAGCAACAAAGGAATAGTGGATCAGCCCCAGCATTTT. The variable domain in full, with the rest retrieved from reference TRBV28 and TRBJ1-5, is DVKVTQSSRYLVKRTGEKVFLECVQDMDHENMFWYRQDPGLGLRLIYFSYDVKMKEKGDIPEGYSVSREKKERFSLILESASTNQTSMYLCASNKGIVDQPQHFGDGTRLSIL.

This chain uses TRBV5-6 with TRBJ2-1; D remains ambiguous. The CDR3 loop spans 15 amino acids. Germline V CDR1 and CDR2: SGHDT, YYEEEE. Trimming left V 3 bases short and J 9 bases short, with 19 bases between. This chain's CDR3 is CASSSLVFLYGEQFF. The CDR3 DNA follows: TGTGCCAGCAGCTCCCTGGTATTCCTATACGGTGAGCAGTTCTTC.

This chain uses TRBV2 with TRBJ1-1; D possibly corresponds to TRBD1 (6 bases). V lost 6 bases to trimming and J lost 2 bases, with 22 bases between them. CDR3 length: 17 residues. CDR1 is SNHLY, CDR2 FYNNEI, per germline. CDR3 coding DNA: TGTGCCAGCAGGGGAGGAGGGGCAGGGGCTGGAAACACTGAAGCTTTCTTT. Translated, it gives CASRGGGAGAGNTEAFF.

The chain links TRBV6-2 or TRBV6-3 to TRBJ1-5; the D is unclear. Germline CDR1 MNHEY, CDR2 SVGEGT. V lost 2 bases and J 3 bases, leaving 8 bases between the germline ends. The CDR3 length is 14 residues. The CDR3 DNA sequence: TGTGCCAGCAGTTACGGCGGGTCCAATCAGCCCCAGCATTTT. Translating it yields CASSYGGSNQPQHF.

This chain uses TRBV15 with TRBJ2-1; D is unresolved. Germline CDR1 and CDR2: LNHNV and YYDKDF (reference sequence). The CDR3 contains 13 residues. Trimming pared 0 bases from V and 8 bases from J, leaving 8 bases between. CDR3 sequence reads: CATSRDTWDEQFF. CDR3 sequence (DNA): TGTGCCACCAGCAGAGATACGTGGGATGAGCAGTTCTTC.

The chain joins TRBV29-1 to TRBJ2-7, with unresolved D. This CDR3 contains 13 residues. V lost 3 bases to trimming and J lost 0 bases, with 9 bases between them. CDR1 SQVTM and CDR2 ANQGSEA come from the germline V gene. CDR3 in amino acids: CSVEVPSSYEQYF. CDR3 in DNA: TGCAGCGTTGAGGTTCCTAGCTCCTACGAGCAGTACTTC.

The rearrangement uses TRBV29-1 and TRBJ1-1; D unclear. CDR1 is SQVTM and CDR2 is ANQGSEA in the germline V gene. The V and J ends lost 7 bases and 10 bases respectively, with 19 bases between them. CDR3 size: 12 residues. CDR3 DNA: TGCAGCGCCCCGGACGTTCGGATCGGAGCTTTCTTT. The encoded protein is CSAPDVRIGAFF.